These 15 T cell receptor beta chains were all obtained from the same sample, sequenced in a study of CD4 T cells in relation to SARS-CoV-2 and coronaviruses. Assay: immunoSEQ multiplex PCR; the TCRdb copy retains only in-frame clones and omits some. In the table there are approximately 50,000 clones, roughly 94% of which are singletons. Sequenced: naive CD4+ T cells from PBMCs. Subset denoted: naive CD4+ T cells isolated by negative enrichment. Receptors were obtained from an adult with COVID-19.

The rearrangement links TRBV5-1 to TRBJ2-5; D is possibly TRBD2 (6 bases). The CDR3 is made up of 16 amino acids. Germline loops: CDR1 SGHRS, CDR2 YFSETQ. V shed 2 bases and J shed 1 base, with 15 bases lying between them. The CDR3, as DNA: TGCGCCAGCAGCTTACCGGGACTCCGAATCCAAGAGACCCAGTACTTC. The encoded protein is CASSLPGLRIQETQYF.

The CDR3 region has the DNA TGTGCCAGCAGCTCTAGGGGGGGGACATCGAATGGCTACACCTTC. Encoded protein: CASSSRGGTSNGYTF. V is TRBV11-2 and J is TRBJ1-2; a possible D gene is TRBD1 (6 bases). This CDR3 has 15 residues. Germline V gives CDR1 SGHAT, CDR2 FQNNGV. V lost 4 bases to trimming and J lost 6 bases, with 18 bases between them. The whole variable domain, filled in from reference TRBV11-2 and TRBJ1-2, reads EAGVAQSPRYKIIEKRQSVAFWCNPISGHATLYWYQQILGQGPKLLIQFQNNGVVDDSQLPKDRFSAERLKGVDSTLKIQPAKLEDSAVYLCASSSRGGTSNGYTFGSGTRLTVV.

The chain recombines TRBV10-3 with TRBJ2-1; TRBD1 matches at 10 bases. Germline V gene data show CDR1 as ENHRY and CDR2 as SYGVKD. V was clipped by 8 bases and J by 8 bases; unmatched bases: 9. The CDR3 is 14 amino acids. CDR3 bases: TGTGCCATCTCGGGGACAGGGGAGAGCTATGAGCAGTTCTTC. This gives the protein CAISGTGESYEQFF.

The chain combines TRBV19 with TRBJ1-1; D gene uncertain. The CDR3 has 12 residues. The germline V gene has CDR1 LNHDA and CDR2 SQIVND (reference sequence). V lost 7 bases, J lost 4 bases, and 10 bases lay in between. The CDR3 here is CASMRGSTEAFF. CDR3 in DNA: TGTGCCAGTATGCGCGGGTCCACTGAAGCTTTCTTT.

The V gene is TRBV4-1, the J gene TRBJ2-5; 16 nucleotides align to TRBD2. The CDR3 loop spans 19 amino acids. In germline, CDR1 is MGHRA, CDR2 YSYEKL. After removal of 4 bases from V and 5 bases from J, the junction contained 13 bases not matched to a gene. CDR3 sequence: CASSPATRGTSGREETQYF. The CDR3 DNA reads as TGCGCCAGCAGCCCCGCCACGCGAGGGACTAGCGGGAGGGAGGAGACCCAGTACTTC.

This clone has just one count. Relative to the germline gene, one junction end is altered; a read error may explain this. The CDR3 coding sequence is TGTGTCAGCAGTACCCCGGCAACTGGTGCCAACTATGGCTACACCTTC. Residues: CVSSTPATGANYGYTF. The chain is built from TRBV28 and TRBJ1-2; no definite D call. The germline V gene encodes CDR1 MDHEN and CDR2 SYDVKM. The CDR3 runs 16 residues.

CDR3 sequence: CASSPGTGSFATEAFF. Here the CDR3 DNA reads TGTGCCAGTAGTCCCGGGACAGGGTCGTTCGCCACTGAAGCTTTCTTT. V and J are TRBV19 and TRBJ1-1, with 9 bases aligning to TRBD1. Germline V gene sequence: CDR1 LNHDA, CDR2 SQIVND (reference sequence). The junction had 11 bases not matched to a gene; V was cut back by 5 bases and J by 4 bases. The CDR3 totals 16 residues. Based on the CDR3 plus reference TRBV19 and TRBJ1-1, the full variable domain is DGGITQSPKYLFRKEGQNVTLSCEQNLNHDAMYWYRQDPGQGLRLIYYSQIVNDFQKGDIAEGYSVSREKKESFPLTVTSAQKNPTAFYLCASSPGTGSFATEAFFGQGTRLTVV.

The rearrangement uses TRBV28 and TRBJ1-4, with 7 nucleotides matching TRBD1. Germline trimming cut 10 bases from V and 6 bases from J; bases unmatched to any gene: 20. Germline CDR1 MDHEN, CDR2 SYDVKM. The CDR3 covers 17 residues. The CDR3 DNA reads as TGTGCCACCCGGGGCGTCAGGGGGTCTTATTCAGATGAAAAACTGTTTTTT. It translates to CATRGVRGSYSDEKLFF.

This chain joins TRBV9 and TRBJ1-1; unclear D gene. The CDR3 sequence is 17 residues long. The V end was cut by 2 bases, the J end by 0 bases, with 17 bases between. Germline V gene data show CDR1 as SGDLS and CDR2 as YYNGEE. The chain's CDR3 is CASSVRRVRTVNTEAFF. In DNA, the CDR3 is TGTGCCAGCAGCGTGAGGAGGGTCAGGACGGTGAACACTGAAGCTTTCTTT.

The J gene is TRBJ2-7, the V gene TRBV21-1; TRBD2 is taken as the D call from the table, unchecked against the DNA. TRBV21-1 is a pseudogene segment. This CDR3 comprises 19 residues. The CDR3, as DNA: TGTGCCAGCAGCAAAGAAGTTAAGCGGGAGCGGGGACATGACTACGAGCAGTACTTC. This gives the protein CASSKEVKRERGHDYEQYF.

CDR3 in amino acids: CASTQTSGRPADTQYF. The CDR3 coding sequence is TGTGCCAGCACCCAGACTAGCGGGAGACCCGCAGATACGCAGTATTTT. The rearrangement links TRBV28 to TRBJ2-3; TRBD2 agrees at 12 bases. CDR3 length equals 16 residues. Germline CDR1 is MDHEN and CDR2 is SYDVKM. V was clipped by 7 bases and J by 4 bases; unmatched bases: 9.

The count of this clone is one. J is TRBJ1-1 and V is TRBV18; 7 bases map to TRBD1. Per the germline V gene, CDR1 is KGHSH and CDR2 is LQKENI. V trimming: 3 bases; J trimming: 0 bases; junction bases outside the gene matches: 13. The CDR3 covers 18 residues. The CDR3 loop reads CASSPLGGQGGMNTEAFF. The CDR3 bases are TGTGCCAGCTCACCCCTAGGGGGGCAGGGGGGGATGAACACTGAAGCTTTCTTT. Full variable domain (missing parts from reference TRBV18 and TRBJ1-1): NAGVMQNPRHLVRRRGQEARLRCSPMKGHSHVYWYRQLPEEGLKFMVYLQKENIIDESGMPKERFSAEFPKEGPSILRIQQVVRGDSAAYFCASSPLGGQGGMNTEAFFGQGTRLTVV.

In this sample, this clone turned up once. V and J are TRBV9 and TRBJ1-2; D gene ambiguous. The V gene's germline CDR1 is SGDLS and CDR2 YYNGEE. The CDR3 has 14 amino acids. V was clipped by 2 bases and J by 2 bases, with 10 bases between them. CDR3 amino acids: CASSVSLDNYGYTF. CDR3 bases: TGTGCCAGCAGCGTGTCTCTAGACAACTATGGCTACACCTTC.

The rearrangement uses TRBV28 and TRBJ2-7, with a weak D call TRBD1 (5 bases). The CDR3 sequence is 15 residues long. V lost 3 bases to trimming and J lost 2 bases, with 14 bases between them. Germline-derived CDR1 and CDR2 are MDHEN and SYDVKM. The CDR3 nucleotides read TGTGCCAGCAGTTTCCCCTCAGGGAAAGCCTACGAGCAGTACTTC. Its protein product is CASSFPSGKAYEQYF.

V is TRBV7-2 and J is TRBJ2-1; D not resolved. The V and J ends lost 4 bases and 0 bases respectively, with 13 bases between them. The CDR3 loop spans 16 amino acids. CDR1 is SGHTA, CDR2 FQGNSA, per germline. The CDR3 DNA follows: TGTGCCAGCAGCTCCGAATCAACACTCTCCTACAATGAGCAGTTCTTC. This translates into CASSSESTLSYNEQFF.